The T cell receptor (beta chain) under discussion was sequenced for a study of cytomegalovirus exposure and HLA in healthy donors. Study-wide points: The TCR clusters that emerged in the first cohort tended, a later analysis found, to co-occur in the roughly 130 validation repertoires. A list of approximately 150 TCR beta chains associated with cytomegalovirus was given.

Turning to this clone: No antigen is known for it.

Generated by immunoSEQ multiplex PCR, the TCRdb table keeps only in-frame clones and is missing some. This table has about 280,000 clones, roughly 90% appearing once. The V segment lost 2 bases and the J segment 0 bases; nucleotides outside the gene matches: 12. This CDR3 region has 18 residues. CDR1 and CDR2 from the germline V gene are SGDLS and YYNGEE. The V call is TRBV9, the J call TRBJ2-3; 7 nucleotides align to TRBD1. Sequencing used PBMCs. The receptor's source is a young woman in good health and CMV-seronegative. The CDR3: CASSVGQILLSSTDTQYF. CDR3 nucleotide sequence: TGTGCCAGCAGCGTGGGACAGATACTTCTCTCTAGCACAGATACGCAGTATTTT.